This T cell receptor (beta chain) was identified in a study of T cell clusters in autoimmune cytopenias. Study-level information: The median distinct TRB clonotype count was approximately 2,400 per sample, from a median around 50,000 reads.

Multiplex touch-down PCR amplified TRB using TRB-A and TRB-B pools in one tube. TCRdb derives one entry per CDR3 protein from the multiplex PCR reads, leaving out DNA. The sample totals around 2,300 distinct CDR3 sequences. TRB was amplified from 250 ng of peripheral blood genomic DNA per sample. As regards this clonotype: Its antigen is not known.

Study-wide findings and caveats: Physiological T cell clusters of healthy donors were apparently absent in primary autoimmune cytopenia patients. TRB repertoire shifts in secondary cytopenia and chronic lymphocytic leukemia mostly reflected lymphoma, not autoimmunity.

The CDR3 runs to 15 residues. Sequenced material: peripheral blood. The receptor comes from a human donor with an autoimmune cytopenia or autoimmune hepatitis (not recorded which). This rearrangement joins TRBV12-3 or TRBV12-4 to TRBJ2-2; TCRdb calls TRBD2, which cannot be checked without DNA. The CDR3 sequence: CASSFLAGGGGELFF.